The clone carrying this TCR beta chain has at least ten counts. Its cognate antigen is unknown. The CDR3 has 13 residues. V lost 1 base and J 1 base, leaving 3 bases between the germline ends. Germline V gene lookup returns CDR1 SGHTA and CDR2 FQGNSA. This sample's time point: newly diagnosed GD, antithyroid drugs for less than 3 months. Researchers made the TCR library from RNA that was extracted from PBMCs. These data are taken from a study of regulatory T cells in long-lasting Graves disease. Study summary: Graves' patients, diagnosed recently, had received antithyroid drugs under 3 months.

Construction of the TCR beta libraries employed iRepertoire HTBI primers in conjunction with Arm-PCR of CDR3 regions. From the multiplex PCR reads, TCRdb called clonotypes with MiXCR, one entry per CDR3 protein. The sample has 400,000 to 550,000 distinct CDR3 sequences, around 15% seen once. Study outcomes and limitations: Persistent patients had a count of shared public clonotypes (about 2,500) that exceeded that of new patients (roughly 1,000).

The same sample was also studied in work on T cells in Graves' hyperthyroidism and ophthalmopathy. This second study notes: In the first-round RT-PCR of the TCR CDR3, the HTBI primer set was used. Most thyroid clonotypes that were expanded above 0.001 also turned up in blood.

The receptor's source is a woman aged 25-40 years with Graves disease. Specimen: peripheral blood mononuclear cells (PBMCs), collected at new diagnosis, from a patient treated with antithyroid drugs. J is TRBJ2-3 and V is TRBV7-2; D gene uncertain. In DNA form, the CDR3 reads TGTGCCAGCAGCTTAGTCGGCACAGATACGCAGTATTTT. Translating it yields CASSLVGTDTQYF.